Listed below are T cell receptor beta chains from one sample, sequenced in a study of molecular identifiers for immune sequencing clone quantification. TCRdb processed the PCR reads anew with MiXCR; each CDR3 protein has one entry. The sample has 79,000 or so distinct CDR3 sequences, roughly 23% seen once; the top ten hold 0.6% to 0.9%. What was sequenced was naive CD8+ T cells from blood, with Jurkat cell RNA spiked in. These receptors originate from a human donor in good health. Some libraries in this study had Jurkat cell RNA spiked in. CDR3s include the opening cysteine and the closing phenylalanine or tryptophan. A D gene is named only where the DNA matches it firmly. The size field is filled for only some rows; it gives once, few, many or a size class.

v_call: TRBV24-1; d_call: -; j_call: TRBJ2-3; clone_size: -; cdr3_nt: TGTGCCACCAGCCCTCGGGGGCTCCAAGATACGCAGTATTTT; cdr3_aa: CATSPRGLQDTQYF
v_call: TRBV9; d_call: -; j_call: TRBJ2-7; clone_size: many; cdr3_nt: TGTGCCAGCAGCGTTCGGCCCTCGAGTAACGAGCAGTACTTC; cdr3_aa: CASSVRPSSNEQYF
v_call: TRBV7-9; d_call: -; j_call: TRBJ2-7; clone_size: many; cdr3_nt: TGTGCCAGCAGCGACGCGGGCTACGAGCAGTACTTC; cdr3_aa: CASSDAGYEQYF
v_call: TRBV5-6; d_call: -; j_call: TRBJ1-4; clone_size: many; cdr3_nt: TGTGCCAGCAGCTTGGCCAAAGGGGATGAAAAACTGTTTTTT; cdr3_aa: CASSLAKGDEKLFF
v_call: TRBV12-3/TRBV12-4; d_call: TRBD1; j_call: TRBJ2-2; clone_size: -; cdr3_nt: TGTGCCAGCAGTCCCGGCGGGACAGGGGGCTTCACCGGGGAGCTGTTTTTT; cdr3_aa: CASSPGGTGGFTGELFF
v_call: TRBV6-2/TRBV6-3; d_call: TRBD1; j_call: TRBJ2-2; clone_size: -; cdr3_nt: TGTGCCAGCACCCAGACAGGGTATGGTACCGGGGAGCTGTTTTTT; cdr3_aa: CASTQTGYGTGELFF
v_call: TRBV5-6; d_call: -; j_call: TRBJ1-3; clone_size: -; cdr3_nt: TGTGCCAGCAGCTTTACGGTCCTGACCCTCTCTGGAAACACCATATATTTT; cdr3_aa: CASSFTVLTLSGNTIYF
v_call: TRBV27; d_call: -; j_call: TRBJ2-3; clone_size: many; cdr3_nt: TGTGCCAGCAGTCCACAATCCAGGGGGGGCCTCACGGATACGCAGTATTTT; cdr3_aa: CASSPQSRGGLTDTQYF
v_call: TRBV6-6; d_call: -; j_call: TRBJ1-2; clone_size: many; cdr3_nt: TGTGCCAGCAGTTACTGGAACCGGGACAAAGATGGCTACACCTTC; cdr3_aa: CASSYWNRDKDGYTF
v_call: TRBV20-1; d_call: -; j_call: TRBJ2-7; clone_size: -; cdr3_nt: TGCAGTGCTAGACCCCCTCAAGCTAGCGAGCACTACGAGCAGTACTTC; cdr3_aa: CSARPPQASEHYEQYF
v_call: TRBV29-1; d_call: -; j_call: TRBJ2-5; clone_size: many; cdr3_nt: TGCAGCGTTGAACGGGGGCTAGGAGTGGAGACCCAGTACTTC; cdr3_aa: CSVERGLGVETQYF
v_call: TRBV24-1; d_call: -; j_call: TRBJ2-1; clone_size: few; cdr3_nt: TGTGCCACCAGTGATCCTCGACGAGATGAGCAGTTCTTC; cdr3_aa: CATSDPRRDEQFF
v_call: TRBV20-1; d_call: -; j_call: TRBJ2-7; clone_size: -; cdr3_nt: TGCAGTGGGGCCGGCAGCGGGCTTAGCTCCTACGAGCAGTACTTC; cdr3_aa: CSGAGSGLSSYEQYF
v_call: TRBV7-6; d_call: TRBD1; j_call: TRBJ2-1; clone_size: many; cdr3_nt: TGTGCCAGCAGCCTAACCACAGGGGTGAATGAGCAGTTCTTC; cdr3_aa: CASSLTTGVNEQFF
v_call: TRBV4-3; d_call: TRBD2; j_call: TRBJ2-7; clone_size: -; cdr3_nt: TGCGCCAGCAGCCAAGACCACCCACTAGCGGGGGTCCTTTTGGGCTCCTACGAGCAGTACTTC; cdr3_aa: CASSQDHPLAGVLLGSYEQYF
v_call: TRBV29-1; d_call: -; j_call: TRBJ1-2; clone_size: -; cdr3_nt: TGCAGCGTTGACCCGGGGGTTGAAGGCTACACCTTC; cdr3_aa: CSVDPGVEGYTF
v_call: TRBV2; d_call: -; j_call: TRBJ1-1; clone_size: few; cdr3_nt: TGTGCCCCCGGAGGGGAGACGGACACTGAAGCTTTCTTT; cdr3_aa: CAPGGETDTEAFF
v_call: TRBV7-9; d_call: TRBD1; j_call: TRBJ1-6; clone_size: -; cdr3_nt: TGTGCCAGCATCTTACTAACTCCTCCAGGGGGCGCCTATTCACCCCTCCACTTT; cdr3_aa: CASILLTPPGGAYSPLHF
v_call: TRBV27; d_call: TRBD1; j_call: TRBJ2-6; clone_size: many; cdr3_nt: TGTGCCAGCAGTTTATCGGGGACAGGGGGATTTATTGGGGCCAACGTCCTGACTTTC; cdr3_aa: CASSLSGTGGFIGANVLTF
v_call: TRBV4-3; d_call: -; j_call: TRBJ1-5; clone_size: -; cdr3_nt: TGCGCCAGCAGCCAAGATCATGATGAGGGCTCTCAGCCCCAGCATTTT; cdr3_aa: CASSQDHDEGSQPQHF
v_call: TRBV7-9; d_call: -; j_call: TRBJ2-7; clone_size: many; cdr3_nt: TGTGCCAGCAGCTTAGCGAGGGACGAGCAGTACTTC; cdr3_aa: CASSLARDEQYF
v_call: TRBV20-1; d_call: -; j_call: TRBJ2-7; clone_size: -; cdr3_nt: TGCAGTGCCAAATACAGTGGGACAACTCACCCCTACGAGCAGTACTTC; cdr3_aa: CSAKYSGTTHPYEQYF
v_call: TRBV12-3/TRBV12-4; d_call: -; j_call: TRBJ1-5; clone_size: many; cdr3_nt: TGTGCCAGCAGTTTAAGGGGGGTTAGCAATCAGCCCCAGCATTTT; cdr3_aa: CASSLRGVSNQPQHF
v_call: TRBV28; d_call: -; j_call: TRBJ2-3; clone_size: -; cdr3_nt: TGTGCCAGCAGTTTATCTCAACTTAGCACAGATACGCAGTATTTT; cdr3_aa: CASSLSQLSTDTQYF
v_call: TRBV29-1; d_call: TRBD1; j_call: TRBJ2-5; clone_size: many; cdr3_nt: TGCAGCGTTGGGGGGACAGGGAAGATTAAAGAGACCCAGTACTTC; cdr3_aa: CSVGGTGKIKETQYF
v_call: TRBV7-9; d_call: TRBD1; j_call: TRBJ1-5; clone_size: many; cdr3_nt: TGTGCCAGCAGTGACGTGGGACAGGTTGGTCAGCCCCAGCATTTT; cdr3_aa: CASSDVGQVGQPQHF
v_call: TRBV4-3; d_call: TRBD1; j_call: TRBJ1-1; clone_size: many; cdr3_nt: TGCGCCAGCAGCCAAGGGCGACAGGGGGTTACTGAAGCTTTCTTT; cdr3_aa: CASSQGRQGVTEAFF
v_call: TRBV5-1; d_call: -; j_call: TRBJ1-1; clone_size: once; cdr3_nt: TGCGCCAGCAGATTTGTAGGACAGATGAACGCTGAAGCTTTCTTT; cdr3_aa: CASRFVGQMNAEAFF
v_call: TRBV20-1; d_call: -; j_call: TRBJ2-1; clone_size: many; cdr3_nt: TGCAGTGCTAGCATGACTAGGTTGGGTGAGCAGTTCTTC; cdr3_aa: CSASMTRLGEQFF
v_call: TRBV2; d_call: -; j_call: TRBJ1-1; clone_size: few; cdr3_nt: TGTGCCAGCAGTGAAGGGCTCAGGAACACTGAAGCTTTCTTT; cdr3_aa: CASSEGLRNTEAFF
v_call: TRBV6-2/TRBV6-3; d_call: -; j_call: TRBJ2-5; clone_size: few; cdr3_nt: TGTGCCAGCAGTTACGGTGTCTACCAGAACCAAGAGACCCAGTACTTC; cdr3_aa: CASSYGVYQNQETQYF
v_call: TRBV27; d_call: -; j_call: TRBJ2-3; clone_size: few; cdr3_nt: TGTGCCAGCAGTCCCGACACAGATACGCAGTATTTT; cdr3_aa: CASSPDTDTQYF
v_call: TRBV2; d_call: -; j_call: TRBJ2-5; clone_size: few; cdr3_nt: TGTGCCAGCAGTGTCTTTAATCAAGAGACCCAGTACTTC; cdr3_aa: CASSVFNQETQYF
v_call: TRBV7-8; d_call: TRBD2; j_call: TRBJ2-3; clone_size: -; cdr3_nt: TGTGCCAGCAGCTTAGCGCTAGGCGGGGGGACGACAGGTACGCAGTATTTT; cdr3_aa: CASSLALGGGTTGTQYF
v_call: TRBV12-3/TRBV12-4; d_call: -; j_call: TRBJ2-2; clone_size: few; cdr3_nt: TGTGCCAGCAGTTACGAACTCCTCGTCGGGGAAGTAAACACCGGGGAGCTGTTTTTT; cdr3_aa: CASSYELLVGEVNTGELFF
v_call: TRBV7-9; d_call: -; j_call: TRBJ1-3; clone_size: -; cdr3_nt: TGTGCCAGCAGCTTAGCGGAGGGGGGTCCTGGAAACACCATATATTTT; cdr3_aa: CASSLAEGGPGNTIYF
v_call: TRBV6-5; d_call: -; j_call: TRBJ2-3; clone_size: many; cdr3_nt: TGTGCCAGCAGTTTCGGGAAGAGCACAGATACGCAGTATTTT; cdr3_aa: CASSFGKSTDTQYF